This passage covers 5 T cell receptor beta chains from one sample sequenced in a study of blood T cell repertoires in COVID-19. Some clones are missing from TCRdb's copy, which holds only in-frame ones; the method was immunoSEQ multiplex PCR. The sample records around 260,000 clones, 90% being singletons. The specimen sequenced was PBMCs or T cells enriched from blood (not recorded which). The source of these receptors is a woman in her twenties or thirties who had recovered from COVID-19.

V gene TRBV3-1 (or the pseudogene TRBV3-2) combines with J gene TRBJ2-1, with D possibly TRBD2 on 6 matching bases. Germline values: CDR1 LGHDT, CDR2 YNNKEL (reference sequence). Trimming pared 4 bases from V and 6 bases from J, leaving 10 bases between. This CDR3 spans 13 amino acids. The CDR3 region is CASSLGGRNEQFF. In nucleotides, the CDR3 is TGTGCCAGCAGCCTCGGAGGGCGCAATGAGCAGTTCTTC.

The chain recombines TRBV15 with TRBJ1-4; D gene ambiguous. CDR3 size: 12 residues. Between the trimmed V and J ends, which lost 4 bases and 7 bases, there was a span of 7 bases. Germline CDR1 reads LNHNV; CDR2 reads YYDKDF (reference sequence). CDR3 in DNA: TGTGCCACCAGCACCTTCAGTGAAAAACTGTTTTTT. This codes for CATSTFSEKLFF.

The V gene is TRBV6-2 or TRBV6-3, the J gene TRBJ2-5; 8 bases map to TRBD2. Germline V gene lookup returns CDR1 MNHEY and CDR2 SVGEGT. With V trimmed by 6 bases and J by 5 bases, 17 bases remained unmatched. The CDR3 length is 17 residues. CDR3 sequence: CASSQLHGRPGGETQYF. CDR3 coding DNA: TGTGCCAGCAGCCAACTCCATGGCCGGCCGGGAGGGGAGACCCAGTACTTC.

This clone has a single count. This chain links TRBV18 with TRBJ2-6, with D possibly matching TRBD1 (5 bases). Germline V gives CDR1 KGHSH, CDR2 LQKENI. V lost 1 base, J lost 0 bases, and 10 bases lay in between. CDR3 length equals 17 residues. The CDR3 protein is CASSPQGSISGANVLTF. The DNA for the CDR3 is TGTGCCAGCTCACCACAGGGGTCTATCTCTGGGGCCAACGTCCTGACTTTC.

The chain couples TRBV7-3 to TRBJ1-3; 7 bases map to TRBD1. The CDR3 sequence is 13 residues long. Germline V gene sequence: CDR1 SGHTA, CDR2 FQGTGA. Trimming removed 3 bases from V and 4 bases from J; junction bases left unmatched: 0. This CDR3 is CASSLGQGNTIYF. The CDR3 nucleotides read TGTGCCAGCAGCTTGGGACAGGGAAACACCATATATTTT.